The 25 T cell receptor beta chains presented below share a single source sample, sequenced in a study of shared clonotypes between healthy human individuals. Repertoires were generated with immunoSEQ multiplex PCR, while TCRdb's copy carries only in-frame clones and drops some. The repertoire has around 500,000 clones, roughly 80% of them found once; the top ten carry roughly 13%. The sequenced material came from PBMCs. The receptors stem from a woman in her thirties or forties in good health. Some clones in this sample may be carry-over from other donors' samples.

The V and J genes are TRBV6-6 and TRBJ2-3, with TRBD2 matching over 7 bases. This CDR3 contains 15 residues. With 6 bases clipped from V and 1 base from J, the junction kept 7 bases outside the gene matches. Germline assignment: CDR1 MNHNY and CDR2 SVGAGI (reference sequence). CDR3 nucleotide sequence: TGTGCCAGCAGCCCCGGGACTACCCGCACAGATACGCAGTATTTT. Translating gives CASSPGTTRTDTQYF.

The chain recombines TRBV4-2 with TRBJ1-5; 7 positions agree with TRBD1. J gave up 3 bases and V 0 bases, and 5 bases lay outside the gene matches. The CDR3 totals 16 residues. Germline CDR1 and CDR2: LGHNA and YNFKEQ. CDR3 region: CASSQETGANNQPQHF. DNA of the CDR3: TGTGCCAGCAGCCAAGAAACAGGGGCAAACAATCAGCCCCAGCATTTT.

This clone has just a few counts. The chain employs TRBV27 and TRBJ2-7; a possible D gene is TRBD1 (6 bases). Per germline, CDR1 MNHEY and CDR2 SMNVEV (reference sequence). The length of the CDR3 is 13 residues. Trimming shortened V by 6 bases and J by 11 bases, and 20 bases separated the two germline ends. CDR3 loop: CASRPIVGTQKYF. The CDR3 bases are TGTGCCAGCAGACCTATCGTAGGGACACAGAAGTACTTC.

The chain has TRBV7-3 and TRBJ2-6; no reliable D call. Germline V gene lookup returns CDR1 SGHTA and CDR2 FQGTGA. The CDR3 sequence is 13 residues long. The chain's CDR3 is CGSGTAGANVLTF. DNA of the CDR3: TGTGGATCTGGTACCGCGGGGGCCAACGTCCTGACTTTC.

The J gene is TRBJ2-7, the V gene TRBV7-9, with 8 bases aligning to TRBD1. Trimming removed 7 bases from V and 3 bases from J; junction bases left unmatched: 5. In germline, CDR1 is SEHNR, CDR2 FQNEAQ (reference sequence). The CDR3 length is 13 residues. In DNA, the CDR3 is TGTGCCAGCACCACCGGACAGGGCTACGAGCAGTACTTC. Translated, it gives CASTTGQGYEQYF. Using reference TRBV7-9 and TRBJ2-7 for the parts outside the CDR3, the full variable domain is DTGVSQNPRHKITKRGQNVTFRCDPISEHNRLYWYRQTLGQGPEFLTYFQNEAQLEKSRLLSDRFSAERPKGSFSTLEIQRTEQGDSAMYLCASTTGQGYEQYFGPGTRLTVT.

The chain joins TRBV6-4 to TRBJ2-3, with D tentatively TRBD1 (6 bases). This CDR3 is built from 13 residues. Germline CDR1 and CDR2: MRHNA and SNTAGT. Trimming stripped 9 bases from V and 6 bases from J, with 16 bases between. CDR3 bases: TGTGCCAGTCCCTGCAAGGGGGATGATACGCAGTATTTT. This sequence encodes CASPCKGDDTQYF.

Details on this clone: This may be a read error, as it is one base from a much larger clone. V is TRBV28 and J is TRBJ2-6; D is perhaps TRBD1 (5 bases). The CDR3 runs 17 residues. Per the germline V gene, CDR1 is MDHEN and CDR2 is SYDVKM. V was trimmed by 6 bases and J by 2 bases, leaving 17 bases between them. The CDR3 bases are TGTGCCAGCAGGGACAACACGGCACCCCCTGGGGCCAACGTCCTGACTTTC. It specifies CASRDNTAPPGANVLTF.

The chain is built from TRBV5-6 and TRBJ2-1; tentatively, D is TRBD2 (7 bases). V was pared by 4 bases and J by 12 bases, with 17 bases between. CDR1 is SGHDT and CDR2 is YYEEEE in the germline V gene. The CDR3 is 13 residues long. DNA for the CDR3: TGTGCCAGCAGCGTAACGGCCGGGGGGCGGCAGTTCTTC. Protein product: CASSVTAGGRQFF.

The chain uses TRBV7-2 and TRBJ1-1; tentatively, D is TRBD1 (5 bases). Looked up from germline, CDR1 is SGHTA and CDR2 is FQGNSA. The CDR3 consists of 16 residues. Trimming took 4 bases from V and 0 from J, leaving 15 bases between them. DNA of the CDR3: TGTGCCAGCAGCTCCGGGACTTTAGGGATGAACACTGAAGCTTTCTTT. It encodes CASSSGTLGMNTEAFF.

V gene TRBV7-4 combines with J gene TRBJ2-6; D is unresolved. Trimming removed 4 bases from V and 0 bases from J, with 7 bases in between. Per germline, CDR1 SGHVT and CDR2 SQSDAQ. The CDR3 spans 15 residues. CDR3 loop: CASSWADSGANVLTF. CDR3 DNA: TGTGCCAGCAGCTGGGCCGACTCTGGGGCCAACGTCCTGACTTTC.

As regards this clone: Only one base separates this from a far larger clonotype, so it likely reflects a read error. The rearrangement links TRBV4-1 to TRBJ2-7; D not certain. Germline CDR1 MGHRA, CDR2 YSYEKL. The CDR3 sequence is 11 residues long. The CDR3 DNA follows: TGCGCCAGCAGCCAAGGGAATGAGCAGCACTTC. This encodes CASSQGNEQHF.

The V and J genes are TRBV5-1 and TRBJ1-5, with unresolved D. V lost 0 bases, J lost 5 bases, and 9 bases lay in between. This CDR3 is built from 14 residues. Germline V CDR1 and CDR2: SGHRS, YFSETQ. The CDR3 reads CASSLDFSDQPQHF. CDR3 coding DNA: TGCGCCAGCAGCTTGGATTTCTCGGATCAGCCCCAGCATTTT.

This rearrangement joins TRBV7-6 to TRBJ2-7; D unresolved. V lost 3 bases and J 7 bases, leaving 13 bases between the germline ends. The CDR3 spans 13 residues. Germline V gene sequence: CDR1 SGHVS, CDR2 FNYEAQ. CDR3 sequence: CASSFNGPGEQYF. The CDR3 nucleotides are TGTGCCAGCAGCTTCAACGGCCCTGGGGAGCAGTACTTC. Using reference TRBV7-6 and TRBJ2-7 for the parts outside the CDR3, the full variable domain is GAGVSQSPRYKVTKRGQDVALRCDPISGHVSLYWYRQALGQGPEFLTYFNYEAQQDKSGLPNDRFSAERPEGSISTLTIQRTEQRDSAMYRCASSFNGPGEQYFGPGTRLTVT.

The V and J genes are TRBV28 and TRBJ1-1; D not resolved. V gave up 6 bases and J gave up 11 bases, with 16 bases separating them. This CDR3 has 12 residues. Germline-derived CDR1 and CDR2 are MDHEN and SYDVKM. CDR3: CASSPPTGRAFF. CDR3 coding DNA: TGTGCCAGCAGCCCACCGACCGGGCGGGCTTTCTTT.

The chain uses TRBV15 and TRBJ2-3, with 16 positions matching TRBD2. V was clipped by 3 bases and J by 5 bases; unmatched bases: 8. The CDR3 runs to 18 residues. The germline V gene has CDR1 LNHNV and CDR2 YYDKDF (reference sequence). Written as DNA, the CDR3 is TGTGCCACCAGCAGCGGGACTAGCGGGAGGGCCAGGGGAGATACGCAGTATTTT. Its translation is CATSSGTSGRARGDTQYF.

The chain has TRBV7-9 and TRBJ1-4; D unresolved. V lost 1 base and J lost 7, with 10 bases in between. Germline V gene sequence: CDR1 SEHNR, CDR2 FQNEAQ (reference sequence). The CDR3 length is 14 residues. CDR3 nucleotides: TGTGCCAGCAGCTTAGAAGATGGGCGTGAAAAACTGTTTTTT. It is translated as CASSLEDGREKLFF.

This clone turned up a few times. The likely explanation is a read error, given a far larger clone one base away. The same CDR3 arises from other DNA sequences in this sample as well. This chain links TRBV18 with TRBJ1-5; no clear D. The V gene's germline CDR1 is KGHSH and CDR2 LQKENI. This CDR3 has 16 amino acids. For the CDR3, the DNA is TGTGCCAGCTCACCAAACGAAGCATATAGCAATCAGCCCCAGCACTTT. Residues: CASSPNEAYSNQPQHF. The entire variable domain, with the rest obtained from reference TRBV18 and TRBJ1-5, is as follows: NAGVMQNPRHLVRRRGQEARLRCSPMKGHSHVYWYRQLPEEGLKFMVYLQKENIIDESGMPKERFSAEFPKEGPSILRIQQVVRGDSAAYFCASSPNEAYSNQPQHFGDGTRLSIL.

This sequence joins TRBV7-2 and TRBJ2-1; 8 nucleotides match TRBD2. The CDR3 extends over 13 amino acids. Germline V gene lookup returns CDR1 SGHTA and CDR2 FQGNSA. Trimming cost V 4 bases and J 11 bases; bases outside gene matches: 7. CDR3 bases: TGTGCCAGCAGCTCCCTCAAGCGGGAGAAGCAGTTCTTC. Amino acids: CASSSLKREKQFF. Based on the CDR3 plus reference TRBV7-2 and TRBJ2-1, the full variable domain is GAGVSQSPSNKVTEKGKDVELRCDPISGHTALYWYRQSLGQGLEFLIYFQGNSAPDKSGLPSDRFSAERTGGSVSTLTIQRTQQEDSAVYLCASSSLKREKQFFGPGTRLTVL.

The J gene is TRBJ2-2, the V gene TRBV10-2, with TRBD2 identical over 7 bases. The V gene's germline CDR1 is WSHSY and CDR2 SAAADI. The CDR3 spans 16 residues. Trimming at V came to 8 bases and at J to 1 base, leaving 10 bases not matched to a gene. This CDR3 is CASLERGGRNTGELFF. In DNA, the CDR3 is TGCGCCAGCCTTGAACGGGGCGGGAGGAACACCGGGGAGCTGTTTTTT.

CDR3 sequence reads: CASRPHSFSGNTIYF. CDR3 DNA: TGTGCCAGCCGTCCCCACTCCTTCTCTGGAAACACCATATATTTT. The V and J genes are TRBV27 and TRBJ1-3; D unresolved. The germline gives CDR1 MNHEY, CDR2 SMNVEV (reference sequence). V lost 8 bases to trimming and J lost 0 bases, with 14 bases between them. This CDR3 is built from 15 residues.

This chain uses TRBV28 with TRBJ1-3; tentatively, D is TRBD1 (6 bases). Trimming took 10 bases from V and 0 from J, leaving 16 bases between them. The CDR3 is 15 residues long. CDR1 is MDHEN and CDR2 is SYDVKM in the germline V gene. The chain's CDR3 is CATSDRVYSGNTIYF. The CDR3 DNA reads as TGTGCCACCTCGGACAGAGTCTACTCTGGAAACACCATATATTTT.

The chain links TRBV10-3 to TRBJ2-7, with a possible D match to TRBD1 (7 bases). The CDR3 is 13 residues long. Deletions cut 3 bases from V and 4 bases from J, with 10 bases between. From germline, CDR1 is ENHRY and CDR2 SYGVKD. CDR3 DNA: TGTGCCATCAGTGACAGGGGGGTGTACGAGCAGTACTTC. Translation: CAISDRGVYEQYF.

The chain carries TRBV30 and TRBJ2-1, with D hard to call. V shed 0 bases and J shed 6 bases, with 6 bases lying between them. Germline CDR1 GTSNPN, CDR2 SVGIG (reference sequence). The CDR3 extends over 12 amino acids. This chain's CDR3 is CAWSVYGNEQFF. DNA of the CDR3: TGTGCCTGGAGTGTATATGGCAATGAGCAGTTCTTC.

J is TRBJ2-7 and V is TRBV29-1, with 10 positions matching TRBD1. CDR3 length equals 14 residues. The trim removed 1 base at V and 5 bases at J, leaving 5 bases unmatched. Germline CDR1 SQVTM, CDR2 ANQGSEA. The CDR3 here is CSVEGDRGLDEQYF. Here the CDR3 DNA reads TGCAGCGTTGAAGGAGACAGGGGGCTCGACGAGCAGTACTTC.

The chain carries TRBV7-3 and TRBJ2-3; D is unresolved. This CDR3 region has 15 residues. Germline CDR1 and CDR2: SGHTA and FQGTGA. V lost 1 base to trimming and J lost 0 bases, with 8 bases between them. The CDR3 loop is CASSLNGLSTDTQYF. The CDR3 coding sequence is TGTGCCAGCAGCTTAAATGGGTTAAGCACAGATACGCAGTATTTT.